These 19 T cell receptor beta chains were sequenced from one sample in a study of T-cell reconstitution after alpha-beta-depleted transplantation in children. Unique molecular identifiers were incorporated during preparation of the TCRbeta library. One entry per CDR3 protein, called by TCRdb with MiXCR from the PCR reads. The sample yields fewer than 250,000 distinct CDR3 sequences, 17% seen once. The source material was PBMCs, mostly from graft donor cells, sampled 360 days after TCRalphabeta/CD19-depleted stem cell transplant. The receptors stem from a male patient between 2 and 15 years old who had a stem cell transplant for acute lymphoblastic leukemia, so the T cells may come from the graft donor.

This clonotype appeared many times. The V and J genes are TRBV20-1 and TRBJ2-2, with TRBD2 matching 7 bases. The ends lost 6 bases at V and 2 bases at J; junction bases unmatched: 12. The CDR3 has 16 amino acids. CDR1 and CDR2 (germline): DFQATT, SNEGSKA (reference sequence). The CDR3 sequence is CSAQRTGGLNTGELFF. For the CDR3, the DNA is TGCAGTGCCCAAAGGACGGGAGGCTTAAACACCGGGGAGCTGTTTTTT.

The chain uses TRBV12-3 or TRBV12-4 and TRBJ1-1; unclear D gene. Between the trimmed V and J ends, which lost 2 bases and 5 bases, there was a span of 18 bases. This CDR3 spans 16 amino acids. This CDR3 is CASSLLGSFYPTEAFF. CDR3 DNA: TGTGCCAGCAGTTTATTAGGGTCTTTTTACCCAACTGAAGCTTTCTTT.

V is TRBV6-2 or TRBV6-3 and J is TRBJ2-2, with 12 bases lining up with TRBD2. Germline assignment: CDR1 MNHEY and CDR2 SVGEGT. CDR3 length: 19 amino acids. V lost 1 base, J lost 0 bases, and 6 bases stayed unmatched. CDR3 loop: CASSYWTSGVLSNTGELFF. CDR3 DNA sequence: TGTGCCAGCAGTTACTGGACTAGCGGGGTGCTATCGAACACCGGGGAGCTGTTTTTT.

This clonotype was counted a few times. V and J are TRBV6-1 and TRBJ1-6; tentative D call: TRBD1 (6 bases). This CDR3 is built from 14 residues. Germline V gene data show CDR1 as MNHNS and CDR2 as SASEGT. V was pared by 7 bases and J by 6 bases, with 13 bases between. CDR3 in amino acids: CASTPGQTNSPLHF. CDR3 coding DNA: TGTGCCAGCACCCCGGGACAAACTAATTCACCCCTCCACTTT.

This clonotype has just a few counts. The V gene is TRBV11-2, the J gene TRBJ2-2, with D possibly being TRBD1 (5 bases). This CDR3 spans 18 amino acids. CDR1 is SGHAT and CDR2 is FQNNGV in the germline V gene. V lost 6 bases and J lost 1, with 21 bases in between. The CDR3 nucleotides read TGTGCCAGCAGTTTTTTTACCCAGGGCTGGGGGAACACCGGGGAGCTGTTTTTT. It yields the protein CASSFFTQGWGNTGELFF. The variable domain in full, completed from reference TRBV11-2 and TRBJ2-2, reads EAGVAQSPRYKIIEKRQSVAFWCNPISGHATLYWYQQILGQGPKLLIQFQNNGVVDDSQLPKDRFSAERLKGVDSTLKIQPAKLEDSAVYLCASSFFTQGWGNTGELFFGEGSRLTVL.

Only a few counts were recorded for this clonotype. The V gene is TRBV7-2, the J gene TRBJ2-7; the match to TRBD1 covers 7 bases. CDR3 length: 14 amino acids. The junction had 7 bases not matched to a gene; V was cut back by 5 bases and J by 3 bases. Germline V CDR1 and CDR2: SGHTA, FQGNSA. CDR3 bases: TGTGCCAGCAGCACCCGACAGGGAAACTACGAGCAGTACTTC. Its translation: CASSTRQGNYEQYF.

The CDR3 bases are TGTGCCAGCAGCCCCTTTAGGGCCAGCCCTAACTATGGCTACACCTTC. Translated, it gives CASSPFRASPNYGYTF. V gene TRBV6-1 combines with J gene TRBJ1-2; D is ambiguous. Trimming took off 6 bases at V and 0 bases at J, with 17 bases between the two ends. The CDR3 length is 16 residues. CDR1 MNHNS and CDR2 SASEGT come from the germline V gene.

Only a few counts were recorded for this clonotype. The V call is TRBV20-1, the J call TRBJ1-5; D is undetermined. CDR1 is DFQATT, CDR2 SNEGSKA, per germline (reference sequence). The CDR3 is made up of 13 amino acids. V was pared by 1 base and J by 3 bases, with 7 bases between. In nucleotides, the CDR3 is TGCAGTGCTAGAGCCGATCTCAATCAGCCCCAGCATTTT. Translating it yields CSARADLNQPQHF.

This clonotype was counted a few times. J is TRBJ2-2 and V is TRBV4-2; D is perhaps TRBD2 (7 bases). V lost 1 base and J 5 bases, leaving 20 bases between the germline ends. The CDR3 loop spans 18 amino acids. The germline CDR1 and CDR2 sequences are LGHNA and YNFKEQ. DNA of the CDR3: TGTGCCAGCAGCCAAGTCCCCGCGGGGGCTAGTGATACCGGGGAGCTGTTTTTT. It yields the protein CASSQVPAGASDTGELFF.

V usage is TRBV28 and J usage is TRBJ1-1; 8 nucleotides align to TRBD1. The length of the CDR3 is 14 residues. Germline V CDR1 and CDR2: MDHEN, SYDVKM. With 8 bases clipped from V and 8 bases from J, the junction kept 13 bases outside the gene matches. The CDR3, as DNA: TGTGCCAGCGCCAGAACCGGGACAGGCGTGGAAGCTTTCTTT. Amino acid sequence: CASARTGTGVEAFF. The full variable domain, in which reference TRBV28 and TRBJ1-1 provide the parts outside the CDR3, is DVKVTQSSRYLVKRTGEKVFLECVQDMDHENMFWYRQDPGLGLRLIYFSYDVKMKEKGDIPEGYSVSREKKERFSLILESASTNQTSMYLCASARTGTGVEAFFGQGTRLTVV.

This clonotype was observed a few times. The chain combines TRBV6-1 with TRBJ2-7; D not certain. The CDR3 extends over 14 amino acids. The ends were cut back, 5 bases at V and 3 bases at J, with 14 bases in the middle. CDR1 MNHNS and CDR2 SASEGT come from the germline V gene. The CDR3 is CASSPSGPGYEQYF. In nucleotides, the CDR3 is TGTGCCAGCAGTCCGTCCGGGCCGGGCTACGAGCAGTACTTC.

This clonotype was seen repeatedly, ten times or more. V usage is TRBV12-3 or TRBV12-4 and J usage is TRBJ2-5; tentatively, D is TRBD1 (5 bases). The germline V and J ends were trimmed by 3 bases and 5 bases, with 13 bases remaining between them. The CDR3 spans 14 residues. CDR3 residues: CASSLHRSRETQYF. CDR3 bases: TGTGCCAGCAGTTTGCACAGGTCGCGGGAGACCCAGTACTTC.

This sequence joins TRBV11-2 and TRBJ1-2, with D maybe TRBD1 (6 bases). Germline CDR1 SGHAT, CDR2 FQNNGV. Trimming shortened V by 0 bases and J by 8 bases, and 13 bases separated the two germline ends. The length of the CDR3 is 14 residues. The CDR3, as DNA: TGTGCCAGCAGCTTAGAGCAAGGGGGGGGAGGCTACACCTTC. Translating gives CASSLEQGGGGYTF.

This clonotype has just a few counts. The rearrangement joins TRBV28 to TRBJ2-1; 7 nucleotides align to TRBD1. The CDR3 covers 12 residues. The germline V gene has CDR1 MDHEN and CDR2 SYDVKM. V dropped 10 bases and J dropped 9; count of bases not matched to a gene: 9. CDR3 DNA: TGTGCCACCACAGGGGCTTTAGGTGAGCAGTTCTTC. Encoded protein: CATTGALGEQFF.

The chain couples TRBV27 to TRBJ1-5; D is unclear. The CDR3 covers 12 residues. V was shortened by 8 bases and J by 4 bases, with 9 bases between the two germline ends. Germline lookup yields CDR1 MNHEY and CDR2 SMNVEV (reference sequence). The CDR3 DNA follows: TGTGCCAGCGGTGAATTAAATCAGCCCCAGCATTTT. Its translation is CASGELNQPQHF.

The chain is built from TRBV20-1 and TRBJ2-3, with a weak D call TRBD2 (6 bases). V lost 3 bases to trimming and J lost 0 bases, with 13 bases between them. The CDR3 runs to 15 residues. From germline, CDR1 is DFQATT and CDR2 SNEGSKA (reference sequence). Here the CDR3 reads CSASRSGGSTDTQYF. In DNA form, the CDR3 reads TGCAGTGCTAGCCGGTCCGGGGGTAGCACAGATACGCAGTATTTT.

The chain combines TRBV12-3 or TRBV12-4 with TRBJ2-5, with TRBD2 matching over 9 bases. The CDR3 sequence is 15 residues long. With V trimmed by 4 bases and J by 5 bases, 8 bases remained unmatched. The CDR3 nucleotides read TGTGCCAGCAGTTCCCCTTGGGGACTAGCTGAGACCCAGTACTTC. It translates to CASSSPWGLAETQYF.

This clonotype was seen only a few times. J is TRBJ1-5 and V is TRBV12-3 or TRBV12-4; D gene ambiguous. Between the trimmed V and J ends, which lost 5 bases and 2 bases, there was a span of 10 bases. The CDR3 contains 14 residues. CDR3 sequence (DNA): TGTGCCAGCAGTACCTTAGCTGGCAATCAGCCCCAGCATTTT. Its protein product is CASSTLAGNQPQHF.

This sequence joins TRBV24-1 and TRBJ2-2; maybe TRBD1 (7 bases). The CDR3 is 17 amino acids. Germline assignment: CDR1 KGHDR and CDR2 SFDVKD. Trimming stripped 0 bases from V and 1 base from J, with 11 bases between. This CDR3 reads CATSDLGGGLNTGELFF. CDR3 bases: TGTGCCACCAGTGATTTGGGAGGGGGCCTGAACACCGGGGAGCTGTTTTTT.